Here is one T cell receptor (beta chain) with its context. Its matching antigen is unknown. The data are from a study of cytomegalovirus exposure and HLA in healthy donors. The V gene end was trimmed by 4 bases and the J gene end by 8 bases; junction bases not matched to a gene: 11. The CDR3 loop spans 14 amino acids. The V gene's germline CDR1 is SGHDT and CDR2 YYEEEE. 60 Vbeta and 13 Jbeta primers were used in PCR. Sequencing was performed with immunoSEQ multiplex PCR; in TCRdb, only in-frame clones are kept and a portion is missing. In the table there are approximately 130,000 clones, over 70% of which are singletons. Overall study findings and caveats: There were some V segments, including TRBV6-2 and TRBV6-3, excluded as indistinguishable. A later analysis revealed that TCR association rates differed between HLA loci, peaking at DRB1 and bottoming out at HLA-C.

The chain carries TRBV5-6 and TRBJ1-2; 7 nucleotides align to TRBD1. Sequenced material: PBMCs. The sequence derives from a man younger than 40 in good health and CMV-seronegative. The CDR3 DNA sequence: TGTGCCAGCAGCCGACAGGGTATTATTTTAGGCTACACCTTC. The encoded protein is CASSRQGIILGYTF.